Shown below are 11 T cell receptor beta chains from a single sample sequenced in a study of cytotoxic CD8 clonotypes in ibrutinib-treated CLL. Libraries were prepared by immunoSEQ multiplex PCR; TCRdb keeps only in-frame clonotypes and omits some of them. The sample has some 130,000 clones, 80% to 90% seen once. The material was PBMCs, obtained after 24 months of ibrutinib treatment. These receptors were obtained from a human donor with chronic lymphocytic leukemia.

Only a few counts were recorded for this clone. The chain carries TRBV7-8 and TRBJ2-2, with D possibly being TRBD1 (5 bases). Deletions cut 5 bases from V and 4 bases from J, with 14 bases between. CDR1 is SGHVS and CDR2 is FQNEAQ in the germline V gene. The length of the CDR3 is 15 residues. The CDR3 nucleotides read TGTGCCAGCAGCCCCAGAAGACAGAGCACCGGGGAGCTGTTTTTT. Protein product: CASSPRRQSTGELFF. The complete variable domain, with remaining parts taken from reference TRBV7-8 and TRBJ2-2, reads GAGVSQSPRYKVAKRGQDVALRCDPISGHVSLFWYQQALGQGPEFLTYFQNEAQLDKSGLPSDRFFAERPEGSVSTLKIQRTQQEDSAVYLCASSPRRQSTGELFFGEGSRLTVL.

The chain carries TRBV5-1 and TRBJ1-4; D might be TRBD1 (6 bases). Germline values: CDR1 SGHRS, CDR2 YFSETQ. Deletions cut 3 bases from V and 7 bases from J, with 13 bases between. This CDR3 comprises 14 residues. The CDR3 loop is CASSSTGAGEKLFF. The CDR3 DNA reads TGCGCCAGCAGCTCCACGGGGGCGGGTGAAAAACTGTTTTTT.

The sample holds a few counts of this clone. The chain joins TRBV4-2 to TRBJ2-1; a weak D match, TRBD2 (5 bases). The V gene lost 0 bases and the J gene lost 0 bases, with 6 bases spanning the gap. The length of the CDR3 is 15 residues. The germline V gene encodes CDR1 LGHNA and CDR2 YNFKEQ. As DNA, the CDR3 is TGTGCCAGCAGCCAAGACGGGAACTCCTACAATGAGCAGTTCTTC. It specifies CASSQDGNSYNEQFF.

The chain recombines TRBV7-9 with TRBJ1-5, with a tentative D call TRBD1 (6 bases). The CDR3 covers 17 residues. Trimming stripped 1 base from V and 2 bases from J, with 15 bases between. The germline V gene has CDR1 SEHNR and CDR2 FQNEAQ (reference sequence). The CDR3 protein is CASSLDFSDSRNQPQHF. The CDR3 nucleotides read TGTGCCAGCAGCTTAGATTTTTCGGACAGTCGCAATCAGCCCCAGCATTTT.

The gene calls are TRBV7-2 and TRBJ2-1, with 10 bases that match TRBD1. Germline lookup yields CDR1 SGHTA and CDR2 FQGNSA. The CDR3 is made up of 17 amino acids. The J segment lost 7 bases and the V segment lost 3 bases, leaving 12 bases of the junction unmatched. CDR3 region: CASSFRDRGLIVNEQFF. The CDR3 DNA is TGTGCCAGCAGCTTTAGAGACAGGGGGCTTATAGTAAATGAGCAGTTCTTC.

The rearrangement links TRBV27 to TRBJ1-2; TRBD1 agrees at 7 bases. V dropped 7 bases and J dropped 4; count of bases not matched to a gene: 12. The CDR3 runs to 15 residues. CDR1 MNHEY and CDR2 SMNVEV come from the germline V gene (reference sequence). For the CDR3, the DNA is TGTGCCAGCACCGATCGGGACAGCCAACTCTATGGCTACACCTTC. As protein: CASTDRDSQLYGYTF.

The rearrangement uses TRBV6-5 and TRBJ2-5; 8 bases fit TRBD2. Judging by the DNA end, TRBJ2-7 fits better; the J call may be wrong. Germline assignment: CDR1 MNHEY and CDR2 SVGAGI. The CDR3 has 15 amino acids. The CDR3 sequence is CASSLQHGRAYEQYF. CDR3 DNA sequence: TGTGCCAGCAGTCTACAACACGGGAGGGCCTACGAGCAGTACTTC.

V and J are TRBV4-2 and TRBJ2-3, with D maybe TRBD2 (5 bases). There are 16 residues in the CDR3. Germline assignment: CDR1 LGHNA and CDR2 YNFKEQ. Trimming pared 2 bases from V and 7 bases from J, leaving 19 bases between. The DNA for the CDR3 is TGTGCCAGCAGCCAATTGCGGGCTCTAGCTTTACATACGCAGTATTTT. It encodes CASSQLRALALHTQYF.

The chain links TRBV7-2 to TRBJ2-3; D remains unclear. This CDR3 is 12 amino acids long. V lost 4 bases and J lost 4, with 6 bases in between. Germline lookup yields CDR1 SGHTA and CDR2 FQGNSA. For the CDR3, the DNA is TGTGCCAGCAGCTCATTCTCAGATACGCAGTATTTT. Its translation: CASSSFSDTQYF.

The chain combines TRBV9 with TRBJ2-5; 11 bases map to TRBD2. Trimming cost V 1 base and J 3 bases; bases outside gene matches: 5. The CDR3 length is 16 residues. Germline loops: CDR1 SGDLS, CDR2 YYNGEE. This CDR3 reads CASSVRPSGGKETQYF. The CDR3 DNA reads TGTGCCAGCAGCGTAAGGCCTAGCGGGGGGAAAGAGACCCAGTACTTC.

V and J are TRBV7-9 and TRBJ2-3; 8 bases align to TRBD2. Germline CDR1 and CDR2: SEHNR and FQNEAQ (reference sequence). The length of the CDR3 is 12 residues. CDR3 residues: CAAGGGSDTQYF. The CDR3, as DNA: TGTGCGGCGGGAGGAGGTTCAGATACGCAGTATTTT.